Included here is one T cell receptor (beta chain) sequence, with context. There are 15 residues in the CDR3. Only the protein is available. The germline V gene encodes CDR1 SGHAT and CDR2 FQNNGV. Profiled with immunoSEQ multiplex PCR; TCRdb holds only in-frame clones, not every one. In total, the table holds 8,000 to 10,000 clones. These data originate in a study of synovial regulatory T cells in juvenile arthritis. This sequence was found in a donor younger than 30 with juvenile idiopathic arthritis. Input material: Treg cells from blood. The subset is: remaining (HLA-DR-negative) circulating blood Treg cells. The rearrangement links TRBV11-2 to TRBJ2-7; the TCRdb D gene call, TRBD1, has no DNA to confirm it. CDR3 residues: CASSFSGTGPYEQYF.